This T cell receptor beta chain was recovered during a study of blood T cell repertoires in COVID-19. Study details: Material from acute and convalescent COVID-19 was sourced from the United States, Italy and Spain. The cDNA or gDNA used as material had been derived from T cells, B-cell-depleted T cells, or PBMCs.

In germline, CDR1 is WNHNN, CDR2 SYGVQD (reference sequence). Trimming took 7 bases from V and 7 from J; bases not matched to a gene: 9. The CDR3 consists of 15 residues. Two negative PCRs, clearance, or symptom resolution were required of recovered Cohort 3 donors. Authors' analysis steps: Cell counts per sample came from amplifying reference gene primers. The protocol was immunoSEQ multiplex PCR, while the TCRdb copy is restricted to in-frame clones and leaves out a portion. D and trimming were read from the DNA, whereas the V and J calls and clone size are those reported in that table. The table records about 140,000 clones, nearly 80% of them present only once.

The TCR comes from a woman aged 45-59 years who had recovered from COVID-19. The sample taken for sequencing was PBMCs or T cells enriched from blood (not recorded which). The rearrangement uses TRBV10-1 and TRBJ2-2; 10 nucleotides line up with TRBD2. The CDR3 sequence is CASKSSGSLSGELFF. The CDR3 nucleotides read TGCGCCAGCAAATCTAGCGGGAGCTTGAGCGGGGAGCTGTTTTTT.